This is a list of T cell receptor beta chains from one sample in a study of control samples from healthy donors and cancer patients. Profiling relied on immunoSEQ multiplex PCR, and the TCRdb table lists in-frame clones only, not all of them. The sample carries 100,000 to 150,000 clones, around 92% recorded once. The sample comprised PBMCs. The receptors shown here come from a man aged 80 or over with head and neck cancer. CDR3s include the opening cysteine and the closing phenylalanine or tryptophan. Fields, in order: CDR3 protein, CDR3 DNA, clone size, V gene, D gene, J gene. The D gene is left open where the match is weak. A clone size is listed for some rows: how often the clone was seen (once, few, many), or a class if it is expanded.

CDR3 protein: CASSQNNPIYNEQFF; CDR3 DNA: TGCGCCAGCAGCCAAAATAACCCAATATACAATGAGCAGTTCTTC; clone size: .; V gene: TRBV4-1; D gene: .; J gene: TRBJ2-1
CDR3 protein: CASQDFSTDTQYF; CDR3 DNA: TGTGCCAGTCAGGACTTTAGCACAGATACGCAGTATTTT; clone size: .; V gene: TRBV19; D gene: .; J gene: TRBJ2-3
CDR3 protein: CASSLALYEQYF; CDR3 DNA: TGTGCCAGCAGCCTAGCCCTCTACGAGCAGTACTTC; clone size: .; V gene: TRBV14; D gene: .; J gene: TRBJ2-7
CDR3 protein: CASSQRGGAADTQYF; CDR3 DNA: TGTGCCAGCAGCCAAAGAGGGGGGGCCGCAGATACGCAGTATTTT; clone size: .; V gene: TRBV4-2; D gene: .; J gene: TRBJ2-3
CDR3 protein: CASRDRAGNQPQHF; CDR3 DNA: TGTGCCAGCAGGGACAGGGCTGGCAATCAGCCCCAGCATTTT; clone size: .; V gene: TRBV6-5; D gene: TRBD1; J gene: TRBJ1-5
CDR3 protein: CASSVTSGRMNEQFF; CDR3 DNA: TGTGCCAGCAGCGTCACTAGCGGGAGAATGAATGAGCAGTTCTTC; clone size: .; V gene: TRBV9; D gene: TRBD2; J gene: TRBJ2-1
CDR3 protein: CASSLVRGQGPQHF; CDR3 DNA: TGTGCCAGCAGCTTAGTCCGGGGACAGGGTCCCCAGCATTTT; clone size: .; V gene: TRBV7-2; D gene: TRBD1; J gene: TRBJ1-5
CDR3 protein: CASSLAGSGGEQYF; CDR3 DNA: TGCGCCAGCAGCTTGGCCGGGTCGGGGGGCGAGCAGTACTTC; clone size: .; V gene: TRBV5-1; D gene: TRBD2; J gene: TRBJ2-7
CDR3 protein: CASSPRSYEQYF; CDR3 DNA: TGTGCCAGCAGCCCCCGCTCCTACGAGCAGTACTTC; clone size: .; V gene: TRBV7-8; D gene: .; J gene: TRBJ2-7
CDR3 protein: CASSPPQETQYF; CDR3 DNA: TGTGCCAGCTCACCACCCCAAGAGACCCAGTACTTC; clone size: .; V gene: TRBV18; D gene: .; J gene: TRBJ2-5
CDR3 protein: CASRRLGSNTEAFF; CDR3 DNA: TGTGCCAGCAGGAGGCTGGGGTCTAACACTGAAGCTTTCTTT; clone size: .; V gene: TRBV5-8; D gene: .; J gene: TRBJ1-1
CDR3 protein: CASSYIDRYTEAFF; CDR3 DNA: TGTGCCAGCAGTTACATCGACAGGTACACTGAAGCTTTCTTT; clone size: .; V gene: TRBV6-2/TRBV6-3; D gene: .; J gene: TRBJ1-1
CDR3 protein: CASSSNNPGQGDTQYF; CDR3 DNA: TGTGCCAGCAGCTCGAATAACCCGGGACAGGGAGATACGCAGTATTTT; clone size: few; V gene: TRBV11-2; D gene: TRBD1; J gene: TRBJ2-3
CDR3 protein: CASSLGQSTDTQYF; CDR3 DNA: TGCGCCAGCAGCTTGGGACAGAGCACAGATACGCAGTATTTT; clone size: .; V gene: TRBV5-1; D gene: .; J gene: TRBJ2-3
CDR3 protein: CASSRGRLANEQFF; CDR3 DNA: TGTGCCAGTAGCAGGGGGCGGTTAGCCAATGAGCAGTTCTTC; clone size: .; V gene: TRBV19; D gene: TRBD1; J gene: TRBJ2-1
CDR3 protein: CASSSNPRISNQPQHF; CDR3 DNA: TGTGCCAGCAGTTCGAATCCCAGGATTAGCAATCAGCCCCAGCATTTT; clone size: .; V gene: TRBV27; D gene: .; J gene: TRBJ1-5
CDR3 protein: CASSAGAGTDTQYF; CDR3 DNA: TGTGCCAGCAGCGCCGGGGCCGGAACAGATACGCAGTATTTT; clone size: .; V gene: TRBV9; D gene: .; J gene: TRBJ2-3
CDR3 protein: CASSQVGSDQYNSPLHF; CDR3 DNA: TGTGCCAGCAGCCAAGTGGGATCGGACCAATATAATTCACCCCTCCACTTT; clone size: .; V gene: TRBV4-2; D gene: .; J gene: TRBJ1-6
CDR3 protein: CASSQDGKGHNEQFF; CDR3 DNA: TGCGCCAGCAGCCAAGATGGTAAGGGCCACAATGAGCAGTTCTTC; clone size: .; V gene: TRBV4-1; D gene: .; J gene: TRBJ2-1
CDR3 protein: CSVAIGIYEQYF; CDR3 DNA: TGCAGCGTTGCTATCGGGATTTACGAGCAGTACTTC; clone size: once; V gene: TRBV29-1; D gene: .; J gene: TRBJ2-7
CDR3 protein: CASSQVWQGAIGYTF; CDR3 DNA: TGCGCCAGCAGCCAAGTCTGGCAGGGGGCGATCGGCTACACCTTC; clone size: .; V gene: TRBV4-1; D gene: TRBD1; J gene: TRBJ1-2
CDR3 protein: CASSQRLNTGELFF; CDR3 DNA: TGCGCCAGCAGTCAGCGGCTGAACACCGGGGAGCTGTTTTTT; clone size: .; V gene: TRBV4-1; D gene: .; J gene: TRBJ2-2
CDR3 protein: CASSQGTWPLGYTF; CDR3 DNA: TGCGCCAGCAGCCAAGGAACCTGGCCCCTGGGCTACACCTTC; clone size: once; V gene: TRBV4-3; D gene: .; J gene: TRBJ1-2
CDR3 protein: CASSSKNNQGAQETQYF; CDR3 DNA: TGTGCCAGCAGCTCAAAAAACAATCAGGGGGCGCAGGAGACCCAGTACTTC; clone size: .; V gene: TRBV7-9; D gene: TRBD1; J gene: TRBJ2-5
CDR3 protein: CASSPFLEQFF; CDR3 DNA: TGTGCCAGCAGCCCCTTTCTTGAGCAGTTCTTC; clone size: .; V gene: TRBV6-2/TRBV6-3; D gene: .; J gene: TRBJ2-1
CDR3 protein: CASSPPTGESYEQYF; CDR3 DNA: TGTGCCAGCAGCCCCCCGACAGGTGAATCCTACGAGCAGTACTTC; clone size: .; V gene: TRBV5-4; D gene: .; J gene: TRBJ2-7
CDR3 protein: CATSLGGLDGYNEQFF; CDR3 DNA: TGTGCCACCAGCCTAGGGGGCCTGGACGGCTACAATGAGCAGTTCTTC; clone size: .; V gene: TRBV24-1; D gene: TRBD1; J gene: TRBJ2-1
CDR3 protein: CASSIETAGTDTQYF; CDR3 DNA: TGTGCCAGCAGCATCGAGACGGCCGGCACAGATACGCAGTATTTT; clone size: few; V gene: TRBV7-2; D gene: .; J gene: TRBJ2-3
CDR3 protein: CASSPGSYSGANVLTF; CDR3 DNA: TGCGCCAGCAGCCCCGGGAGTTACTCTGGGGCCAACGTCCTGACTTTC; clone size: .; V gene: TRBV5-1; D gene: .; J gene: TRBJ2-6
CDR3 protein: CASSAEPSNEKLFF; CDR3 DNA: TGCGCCAGCAGCGCCGAGCCTAGTAATGAAAAACTGTTTTTT; clone size: .; V gene: TRBV5-1; D gene: .; J gene: TRBJ1-4
CDR3 protein: CASSVGQVGEQYF; CDR3 DNA: TGTGCCAGCAGCGTTGGACAGGTCGGCGAGCAGTACTTC; clone size: .; V gene: TRBV9; D gene: TRBD1; J gene: TRBJ2-7
CDR3 protein: CAWSPFTGELFF; CDR3 DNA: TGTGCCTGGAGTCCATTTACCGGGGAGCTGTTTTTT; clone size: .; V gene: TRBV30; D gene: .; J gene: TRBJ2-2
CDR3 protein: CASSSSRTPGTEAFF; CDR3 DNA: TGCGCCAGCAGCTCCTCAAGGACACCCGGTACTGAAGCTTTCTTT; clone size: .; V gene: TRBV5-1; D gene: .; J gene: TRBJ1-1
CDR3 protein: CASSRAFGTEAFF; CDR3 DNA: TGTGCCAGCAGCCGCGCTTTTGGCACTGAAGCTTTCTTT; clone size: .; V gene: TRBV12-3/TRBV12-4; D gene: .; J gene: TRBJ1-1
CDR3 protein: CASSQENSGPLYGYTF; CDR3 DNA: TGCGCCAGCAGCCAAGAGAATAGCGGGCCACTCTATGGCTACACCTTC; clone size: .; V gene: TRBV4-3; D gene: .; J gene: TRBJ1-2
CDR3 protein: CAGGAGRPLGTEAFF; CDR3 DNA: TGTGCCGGCGGGGCAGGGCGTCCTTTGGGCACTGAAGCTTTCTTT; clone size: .; V gene: TRBV30; D gene: .; J gene: TRBJ1-1
CDR3 protein: CASSLGWGSPNMRNTEAFF; CDR3 DNA: TGTGCCAGCAGCTTAGGTTGGGGCAGCCCCAATATGAGGAACACTGAAGCTTTCTTT; clone size: .; V gene: TRBV11-2; D gene: .; J gene: TRBJ1-1
CDR3 protein: CASLRRPGQGAGELFF; CDR3 DNA: TGTGCCAGTCTCCGTCGTCCGGGACAGGGCGCCGGGGAGCTGTTTTTT; clone size: .; V gene: TRBV19; D gene: TRBD1; J gene: TRBJ2-2
CDR3 protein: CASTFRDISYNEQFF; CDR3 DNA: TGTGCCAGCACCTTCCGGGACATCTCCTACAATGAGCAGTTCTTC; clone size: .; V gene: TRBV2; D gene: .; J gene: TRBJ2-1
CDR3 protein: CASSRPRQGVAQAFF; CDR3 DNA: TGTGCCAGCAGCCGGCCTAGACAGGGAGTGGCGCAAGCTTTCTTT; clone size: .; V gene: TRBV4-2; D gene: TRBD1; J gene: TRBJ1-1
CDR3 protein: CASSYTSPGVSTEAFF; CDR3 DNA: TGTGCCAGCAGTTATACCTCCCCAGGGGTGAGCACTGAAGCTTTCTTT; clone size: few; V gene: TRBV6-6; D gene: .; J gene: TRBJ1-1
CDR3 protein: CAISGKGLAGEETQYF; CDR3 DNA: TGTGCCATCAGTGGAAAGGGACTAGCGGGAGAGGAGACCCAGTACTTC; clone size: .; V gene: TRBV10-3; D gene: TRBD2; J gene: TRBJ2-5
CDR3 protein: CASSFMGDGPNTEAFF; CDR3 DNA: TGTGCCAGCAGCTTTATGGGGGACGGTCCGAACACTGAAGCTTTCTTT; clone size: .; V gene: TRBV5-4; D gene: .; J gene: TRBJ1-1
CDR3 protein: CASSLAGVSDTQYF; CDR3 DNA: TGCGCCAGCAGCTTGGCGGGGGTGTCAGATACGCAGTATTTT; clone size: .; V gene: TRBV5-1; D gene: .; J gene: TRBJ2-3
CDR3 protein: CASSEKGGRETQYF; CDR3 DNA: TGTGCCAGCTCGGAGAAAGGCGGGAGGGAGACCCAGTACTTC; clone size: .; V gene: TRBV18; D gene: TRBD2; J gene: TRBJ2-5
CDR3 protein: CASSLLDRTEAFF; CDR3 DNA: TGTGCCAGCAGCCTTCTAGACCGCACTGAAGCTTTCTTT; clone size: once; V gene: TRBV9; D gene: .; J gene: TRBJ1-1
CDR3 protein: CASSWDFSLDTGELFF; CDR3 DNA: TGTGCCAGCAGTTGGGACTTTTCTCTCGACACCGGGGAGCTGTTTTTT; clone size: .; V gene: TRBV2; D gene: .; J gene: TRBJ2-2
CDR3 protein: CASSPRGAGNIQYF; CDR3 DNA: TGTGCCAGCAGCCCCCGGGGCGCGGGAAACATTCAGTACTTC; clone size: once; V gene: TRBV6-5; D gene: .; J gene: TRBJ2-4
CDR3 protein: CASSYYPGTPREHGELFF; CDR3 DNA: TGTGCCAGCAGTTACTACCCTGGGACTCCTAGGGAGCACGGGGAACTGTTTTTT; clone size: .; V gene: TRBV6-2/TRBV6-3; D gene: .; J gene: TRBJ2-2
CDR3 protein: CAWSAQGYEQYF; CDR3 DNA: TGTGCCTGGAGTGCTCAGGGTTACGAGCAGTACTTC; clone size: .; V gene: TRBV30; D gene: .; J gene: TRBJ2-7
CDR3 protein: CASSLGQGNYGYTF; CDR3 DNA: TGCGCCAGCAGCTTGGGACAGGGTAACTATGGCTACACCTTC; clone size: .; V gene: TRBV5-1; D gene: TRBD1; J gene: TRBJ1-2
CDR3 protein: CASSASSGELFF; CDR3 DNA: TGTGCCAGCAGTGCTAGCTCCGGGGAGCTGTTTTTT; clone size: .; V gene: TRBV6-4; D gene: .; J gene: TRBJ2-2
CDR3 protein: CASSPGQGRRSNQPQHF; CDR3 DNA: TGTGCCAGCAGTCCCGGCCAGGGAAGGAGGAGCAATCAGCCCCAGCATTTT; clone size: .; V gene: TRBV28; D gene: .; J gene: TRBJ1-5
CDR3 protein: CASSSTSGPGEQFF; CDR3 DNA: TGTGCCAGCAGCTCGACTAGCGGTCCCGGTGAGCAGTTCTTC; clone size: .; V gene: TRBV7-9; D gene: TRBD2; J gene: TRBJ2-1
CDR3 protein: CASSARTAKNIQYF; CDR3 DNA: TGCGCCAGCAGCGCCCGGACAGCTAAAAACATTCAGTACTTC; clone size: few; V gene: TRBV5-1; D gene: .; J gene: TRBJ2-4